The 10 T cell receptor beta chains below all came from one sample that was sequenced in a study of cytomegalovirus exposure and HLA in healthy donors. This PCR relied on a set of 60 Vbeta primers and 13 Jbeta primers. Some clones are missing from TCRdb's copy, which holds only in-frame ones; the method was immunoSEQ multiplex PCR. The sample consists of 150,000 to 200,000 clones, under 9.5% of them appearing once. Sample: PBMCs. The receptors derive from a woman between 25 and 40 years old in good health and CMV-seropositive.

V gene TRBV6-6 combines with J gene TRBJ1-5, with 7 bases that match TRBD1. J was trimmed by 3 bases and V by 2 bases; bases with no gene match: 7. The length of the CDR3 is 16 residues. Germline V gene data show CDR1 as MNHNY and CDR2 as SVGAGI (reference sequence). The CDR3, as DNA: TGTGCCAGCAGTTACATCAACAGGGGAGTCAATCAGCCCCAGCATTTT. Residues: CASSYINRGVNQPQHF.

The CDR3 DNA is TGTGCCAGCAGCGTAGACGGTAGCGGGATTGGGAAGACCCAGTACTTC. Residues: CASSVDGSGIGKTQYF. This chain connects TRBV9 to TRBJ2-5; 8 bases agree with TRBD2. CDR3 length: 16 amino acids. Germline V gene sequence: CDR1 SGDLS, CDR2 YYNGEE. The V segment lost 0 bases and the J segment 6 bases; nucleotides outside the gene matches: 10.

The chain couples TRBV10-3 to TRBJ1-1; TRBD1 agrees at 8 bases. Per germline, CDR1 ENHRY and CDR2 SYGVKD. The CDR3 has 15 residues. Trimming cost V 6 bases and J 4 bases; bases outside gene matches: 10. In DNA, the CDR3 is TGTGCCATCAGCCCCTTCGGACAGGGAGTCACTGAAGCTTTCTTT. It yields the protein CAISPFGQGVTEAFF.

This rearrangement joins TRBV10-2 to TRBJ1-5; D gene ambiguous. The CDR3 has 14 amino acids. With 0 bases removed from V and 8 bases from J, the gap between germline ends came to 11 bases. The V gene's germline CDR1 is WSHSY and CDR2 SAAADI. The CDR3 nucleotides read TGCGCCAGCAGTGAGTCTACAATGCGGGAGCCCCAGCATTTT. Translation: CASSESTMREPQHF.

This clone was detected only a few times. This sequence joins TRBV5-1 and TRBJ1-2; 8 bases agree with TRBD1. V trimming: 2 bases; J trimming: 3 bases; junction bases outside the gene matches: 3. The CDR3 totals 14 residues. Germline CDR1 is SGHRS and CDR2 is YFSETQ. The CDR3 nucleotides read TGCGCCAGCAGCTTTCAGGGGGCGGACTATGGCTACACCTTC. Its protein product is CASSFQGADYGYTF.

This clone was seen a handful of times. The chain recombines TRBV28 with TRBJ2-7; 10 nucleotides line up with TRBD1. CDR1 and CDR2 from the germline V gene are MDHEN and SYDVKM. CDR3 length equals 16 residues. After removal of 4 bases from V and 1 base from J, the junction contained 7 bases not matched to a gene. The CDR3 DNA reads as TGTGCCAGCAGTTCCTTTGGGACAGGGGTTTCCTACGAGCAGTACTTC. As protein: CASSSFGTGVSYEQYF.

This clone was recorded a few times. The CDR3 loop reads CASSRRGDGYTF. The CDR3 DNA sequence: TGTGCCAGCAGTAGACGGGGTGATGGCTACACCTTC. This chain uses TRBV6-1 with TRBJ1-2; D is undetermined. CDR1 and CDR2 from the germline V gene are MNHNS and SASEGT. V lost 5 bases and J 6 bases, leaving 10 bases between the germline ends. This CDR3 is 12 amino acids long.

This clone showed up just a few times. The chain links TRBV5-1 to TRBJ2-3; 7 nucleotides agree with TRBD1. CDR1 SGHRS and CDR2 YFSETQ come from the germline V gene. This CDR3 comprises 14 residues. V lost 5 bases to trimming and J lost 4 bases; unmatched junction nucleotides: 7. The DNA of the CDR3 is TGCGCCAGCAGTTCTATTACAGGGGCAGATACGCAGTATTTT. Its protein product is CASSSITGADTQYF.

The chain joins TRBV6-4 to TRBJ2-1; 8 bases fit TRBD2. Germline CDR1 is MRHNA and CDR2 is SNTAGT. The length of the CDR3 is 16 residues. Losses at the gene ends were 5 bases for V and 0 bases for J; bases not matched to a gene: 6. The CDR3 protein is CASSSFSGASYNEQFF. CDR3 DNA sequence: TGTGCCAGCAGTAGTTTTAGCGGGGCCTCCTACAATGAGCAGTTCTTC.

This clone has a handful of counts. The J gene is TRBJ2-5, the V gene TRBV6-5; 7 bases are shared with TRBD2. Germline V lookup: CDR1 MNHEY, CDR2 SVGAGI. Losses at the gene ends were 7 bases for V and 4 bases for J; bases not matched to a gene: 12. The CDR3 length is 15 residues. CDR3 in DNA: TGTGCCAGCACTCAATGGGGGGGTCCTGGAGAGACCCAGTACTTC. Encoded protein: CASTQWGGPGETQYF.